This T cell receptor beta chain originates from a study of PD-L1 blockade in urothelial cancer (dated by TCRdb to about 2017). With regard to the full study: Every patient began therapy at some point between 2014 and 2015 and was given atezolizumab 1,200 mg intravenously every 3 weeks. Durable clinical benefit meant progression-free survival longer than 6 months, and TCR features were also tested against progression-free and overall survival. Pretreatment blood TCR-seq was available for around 29 patients, at least one posttreatment blood collection was obtained for about 24 patients, and tumor TCR-seq was available for about 24 patients. In the same patients who had TCR sequencing, pretreatment tumors also underwent whole exome sequencing and RNA sequencing. Twenty-five of 29 patients were males with bladder-origin urothelial cancer, and about 60% of the 29 reported a prior smoking history. Pretreatment tumor samples and matched peripheral blood, collected serially before and after atezolizumab treatment, underwent TCR sequencing. An ECOG performance status of 0 or 1 was recorded for the patients, and 0 to 3 prior chemotherapy regimens had been received by the patients. The study was an exploratory multi-omic analysis of somatic, immune and clinical correlates of response to PD-L1 blockade with atezolizumab in urothelial cancer. Blood samples yielded a median of roughly 140,000 T cells and around 83,000 unique TCRs, with median clonality approximately 0.08. Blood samples were analyzed at 3 weeks after treatment start (second dose) and at 6 weeks after treatment start. Durable clinical benefit was achieved by nine patients but not by the remaining 20.

Between the V and J ends, shortened by 0 bases and 8 bases respectively, the junction contains 7 bases. From the germline V gene (reference sequence), CDR1 is LNHNV and CDR2 is YYDKDF. CDR3 length: 13 amino acids, cysteine to phenylalanine. Solely the CDR3 DNA is kept, with 39 bases framed from the first base. Each PCR received spiked-in synthetic TCR analog templates so that absolute template abundance could be estimated from read counts. TCRbeta CDR3 regions were amplified from genomic DNA with bias-controlled V and J gene primers using the immunoSEQ assay. Rearranged TCRbeta segments were sequenced at approximately 20X coverage. For the original study's pipeline: Clustering was used to correct sequencing errors, and CDR3s were annotated against IMGT so that V, D and J genes could be assigned. Downstream analyses used only productive TCRbeta rearrangements and left out out-of-frame or stop-codon sequences. Clonality was computed as one minus Shannon entropy normalized by the log of the number of unique productive sequences. Clones differing between time points or between blood and tumor were identified using Fisher's exact test with Benjamini-Hochberg correction, with an adjusted p below 0.01 applied as the threshold. As stored in TCRdb, this immuneACCESS dataset retains in-frame rearrangements with V and J assigned. A fraction of the clones does not appear; measured against another copy, unresolved V genes explain less than half of the discrepancy, and the remainder lacks a known reason. The DNA was the basis for D and trimming; V, J and clone size are from that table. Here the sample has under 55,000 clones; approximately 79% occur a single time. The top ten clonotypes cover roughly 2.9% of the sample.

With respect to this clone: No cognate antigen has been identified for it. Base qualities were left out, and no much larger clone turns up one base away.

The time point label for this specimen denotes: pretreatment peripheral blood. A total of under 35 patients with locally advanced or metastatic urothelial carcinoma, treated at Memorial Sloan Kettering on a trial protocol, made up the cohort. Peripheral blood mononuclear cells were collected from each patient pretreatment and during treatment, giving between 1 and 8 total time points per patient. The Qiagen DNeasy Blood extraction kit was used to purify genomic DNA from total PBMCs and tumor samples. PBMCs were collected pretreatment and during treatment, and were isolated and stored as previously described. Broad study findings and their caveats: Small sample size (n ≈ 29) and many exploratory analyses mean the results are intended to be hypothesis-generating. A pretreatment peripheral blood TCR clonality below the median was linked to improved progression-free and overall survival. Among patients with durable benefit, tumor-associated TCR clones showed greater expansion in peripheral blood 3 weeks after treatment started (n = 22, p = 0.022).

The TCR was taken from a man between 65 and 85 years old with urothelial cancer. This sequence uses TRBV15 and TRBJ1-4; TRBD1 is possibly the D segment (6 matching bases). The source was PBMCs, collected around atezolizumab (anti-PD-L1) treatment. The nucleotide sequence reads as follows: TGTGCCACCAGCAGAGATCAGGGGGAAAAACTGTTTTTT. It translates to CATSRDQGEKLFF. Beyond the CDR3, the reference TRBV15 and TRBJ1-4 genes provide the residues; the full variable domain reads: DAMVIQNPRYQVTQFGKPVTLSCSQTLNHNVMYWYQQKSSQAPKLLFHYYDKDFNNEADTPDNFQSRRPNTSFCFLDIRSPGLGDTAMYLCATSRDQGEKLFFGSGTQLSVL.